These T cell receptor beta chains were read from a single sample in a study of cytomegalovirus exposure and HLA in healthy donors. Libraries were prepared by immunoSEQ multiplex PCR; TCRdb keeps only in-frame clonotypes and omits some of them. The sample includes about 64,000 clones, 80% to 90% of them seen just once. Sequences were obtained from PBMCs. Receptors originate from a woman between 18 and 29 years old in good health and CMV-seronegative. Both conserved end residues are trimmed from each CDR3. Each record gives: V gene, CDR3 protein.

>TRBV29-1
SAASGGLEKLF
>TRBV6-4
ASRKGRNTEAF
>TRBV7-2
ASSSHGGVSYEQY
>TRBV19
AISRGHSGANVLT
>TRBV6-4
ASSDGRGGGNEQF
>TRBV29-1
SVSGAYEQY
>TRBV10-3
AISTLAGGPYEQY
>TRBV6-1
ASRRDRGANEQY
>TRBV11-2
ASSFQIRRGNTEAF
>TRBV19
ASSFRSTSIVETQY
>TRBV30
AWSSASAYEQY
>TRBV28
ASSQGRQY
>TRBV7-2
ASSLRGSPPEQY
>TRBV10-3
AISSETSGDGTQY
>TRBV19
ATQTSGGVFEQF
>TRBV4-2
ASSQDPLSSTDTQY
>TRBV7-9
ASSSPSGGYTGELF
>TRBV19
ASTFLGQGRFQPQH
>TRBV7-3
ASSLSPRTSGSPNTGELF
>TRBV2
ASSVNEQF
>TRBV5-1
ASSLDSGNAGYT
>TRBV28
ASNRGLGRNQPQH
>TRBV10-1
ASSESRTASPHNEQF
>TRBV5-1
ASSSGQGTGELF
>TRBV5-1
ASSPGTGTGELF
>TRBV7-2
ASGQLSYEQY
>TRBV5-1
ASSPPSQH
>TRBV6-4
ASSNRQGAEAF
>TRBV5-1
ASSLVAGTADTQY
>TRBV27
ASQKPGQGANTEAF
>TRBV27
ASSPMGLAGISNTGELF
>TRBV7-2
ASSPRLLTSTDTQY
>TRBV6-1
ASSEQRQTGYT
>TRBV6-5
ASSSADTQY
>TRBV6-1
ASSDGVAATGELF
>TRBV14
ASSPMTGGSETQY
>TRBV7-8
ASSPTGGGGEQF
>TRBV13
ASSPGLRSGTDTQY
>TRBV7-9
ASSLAAEVAF
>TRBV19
ASSIVRGQGDYGYT
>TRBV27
ASSARAGGTYEQY
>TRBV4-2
ASSQTALADTMNEQF
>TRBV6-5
ASSYGGGAYEQY
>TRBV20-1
SRGVGETQY
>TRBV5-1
ASSSGQGTDTQY
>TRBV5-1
ASSLEAGYTDTQY
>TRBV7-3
ASSLGLAGEQF
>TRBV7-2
ASSLGGSRITDTQY
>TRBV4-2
ASSQDSMNTEAF
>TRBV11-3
ASSAQGVKETQY
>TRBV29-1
SVRGGTADTQY
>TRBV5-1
ASSLVMTGQYEQY
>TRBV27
ASSLILAGGPVRETQY
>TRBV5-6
ASSLWSGVNTEAF
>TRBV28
ASRLTGLGNTIY
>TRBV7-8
ASSFDRDTGANVLT